Shown below are 26 T cell receptor beta chains from a single sample sequenced in a study of beta chain features in type 1 diabetes. General study results and limits: The study found moderately but significantly shorter TCRB CDR3s in all four CD4+ subsets of Type 1 diabetes patients.

These receptors lack a known antigen. Isolated RNA was reverse transcribed in full, so expressed TCRB transcripts were sequenced. Sequenced by immunoSEQ multiplex PCR; TCRdb stores in-frame clones only, minus some. Of approximately 170,000 clones in the sample, 63% are singletons; the top ten hold 0.08% to 0.09%. The sample was naive CD4+ T cells from blood. The receptors stem from a man between 25 and 39 years old with type 1 diabetes.

The gene calls are TRBV9 and TRBJ2-5; no clear D. CDR3 length: 14 residues. Germline CDR1 SGDLS, CDR2 YYNGEE. Between the trimmed V and J ends, which lost 0 bases and 1 base, there was a span of 7 bases. This CDR3 reads CASSVDMIQETQYF. CDR3 nucleotide sequence: TGTGCCAGCAGCGTAGACATGATCCAAGAGACCCAGTACTTC. The full variable domain, its missing parts supplied by reference TRBV9 and TRBJ2-5, is DSGVTQTPKHLITATGQRVTLRCSPRSGDLSVYWYQQSLDQGLQFLIQYYNGEERAKGNILERFSAQQFPDLHSELNLSSLELGDSALYFCASSVDMIQETQYFGPGTRLLVL.

The rearrangement links TRBV4-3 to TRBJ2-7; a weak D match, TRBD1 (5 bases). The ends were cut back, 0 bases at V and 1 base at J, with 7 bases in the middle. This CDR3 comprises 14 residues. Germline values: CDR1 LGHNA, CDR2 YSLEER. The CDR3 DNA sequence: TGCGCCAGCAGCCAAGAATCAGGGTCCTACGAGCAGTACTTC. Its translation is CASSQESGSYEQYF.

This clone was counted a few times. The chain links TRBV15 to TRBJ1-2, with TRBD1 matching over 7 bases. With V trimmed by 8 bases and J by 0 bases, 0 bases remained unmatched. CDR3 length equals 12 residues. Germline V CDR1 and CDR2: LNHNV, YYDKDF (reference sequence). The CDR3 is CATGQANYGYTF. In nucleotides, the CDR3 is TGTGCCACCGGACAGGCTAACTATGGCTACACCTTC.

This clone was seen a single time. The chain employs TRBV7-9 and TRBJ2-3; TRBD1 agrees at 8 bases. This CDR3 has 14 amino acids. The V segment lost 5 bases and the J segment 2 bases; nucleotides outside the gene matches: 3. Germline V gives CDR1 SEHNR, CDR2 FQNEAQ (reference sequence). CDR3 protein: CASSLDRDTDTQYF. CDR3 bases: TGTGCCAGCAGCCTGGACAGGGACACAGATACGCAGTATTTT.

A few counts support this clone. The chain couples TRBV29-1 to TRBJ2-1, with 8 bases that match TRBD1. The CDR3 runs to 17 residues. V was pared by 4 bases and J by 7 bases, with 18 bases of the junction left unmatched. CDR1 and CDR2 (germline): SQVTM, ANQGSEA. The CDR3 nucleotides read TGCAGCGTTGGCGTGCGAACCGGGACAGGCGCCTCGAATGAGCAGTTCTTC. Protein product: CSVGVRTGTGASNEQFF.

The V gene is TRBV29-1, the J gene TRBJ2-5; 9 bases agree with TRBD2. Trimming at V came to 3 bases and at J to 4 bases, leaving 9 bases not matched to a gene. The germline V gene encodes CDR1 SQVTM and CDR2 ANQGSEA. The CDR3 spans 15 residues. CDR3 sequence: CSVDLGLAGIETQYF. In DNA, the CDR3 is TGCAGCGTTGATCTTGGGCTAGCGGGGATAGAGACCCAGTACTTC.

In nucleotides, the CDR3 is TGTGCCAGCAGCGTACTGGGGTGGAAGACCTTC. This encodes CASSVLGWKTF. J is TRBJ1-2 and V is TRBV9, with no clear D. V gave up 1 base and J gave up 14 bases, with 12 bases separating them. Germline V CDR1 and CDR2: SGDLS, YYNGEE. This CDR3 region has 11 residues.

V and J are TRBV9 and TRBJ2-4; D gene unclear. The CDR3 loop spans 13 amino acids. The germline V gene has CDR1 SGDLS and CDR2 YYNGEE. The V gene lost 0 bases and the J gene lost 8 bases, with 9 bases spanning the gap. For the CDR3, the DNA is TGTGCCAGCAGCGTAGGCACCCCCGACATTCAGTACTTC. It is translated as CASSVGTPDIQYF.

In regard to this clone: This sample also contains other DNA sequences that code for the same CDR3. The chain employs TRBV9 and TRBJ2-6; D is unresolved. Trimming cost V 0 bases and J 2 bases, with 6 bases left between them. Germline V gene lookup returns CDR1 SGDLS and CDR2 YYNGEE. This CDR3 is 15 amino acids long. The CDR3 bases are TGTGCCAGCAGCGTAGACCGGGCTGGGGCCAACGTCCTGACTTTC. It is translated as CASSVDRAGANVLTF.

This chain uses TRBV7-8 with TRBJ2-7; D possibly corresponds to TRBD2 (5 bases). The ends were cut back, 4 bases at V and 0 bases at J, with 13 bases in the middle. The length of the CDR3 is 15 residues. Germline V gene sequence: CDR1 SGHVS, CDR2 FQNEAQ. The CDR3 DNA is TGTGCCAGCAGCTGGAGGACTTCCAGCTCCTACGAGCAGTACTTC. This sequence encodes CASSWRTSSSYEQYF.

This clone was seen only a few times. The genes are TRBV9 and TRBJ2-4, with D perhaps being TRBD1 or TRBD2 (5 bases each). In germline, CDR1 is SGDLS, CDR2 YYNGEE. This CDR3 contains 13 residues. Trimming stripped 3 bases from V and 6 bases from J, with 10 bases between. CDR3 residues: CASSGDVLNIQYF. The CDR3 nucleotides are TGTGCCAGCAGCGGGGACGTCTTAAACATTCAGTACTTC.

Concerning this clone itself: The same CDR3 arises from other DNA sequences in this sample as well. The chain links TRBV30 to TRBJ1-5; D unresolved. Germline lookup yields CDR1 GTSNPN and CDR2 SVGIG (reference sequence). V lost 1 base and J 0 bases, leaving 4 bases between the germline ends. The CDR3 runs to 13 residues. This chain's CDR3 is CAWSGDSNQPQHF. CDR3 sequence (DNA): TGTGCCTGGAGTGGAGATAGCAATCAGCCCCAGCATTTT.

V gene TRBV29-1 combines with J gene TRBJ1-2; TRBD1 is a possible D gene (6 bases). Germline assignment: CDR1 SQVTM and CDR2 ANQGSEA. V shed 8 bases and J shed 8 bases, with 18 bases lying between them. The CDR3 spans 12 residues. The CDR3 DNA follows: TGCAGCCATCCGACAGGAACTGGGGGCTACACCTTC. It codes for CSHPTGTGGYTF.

The J gene is TRBJ1-6, the V gene TRBV2, with no clear D. There are 14 residues in the CDR3. Germline values: CDR1 SNHLY, CDR2 FYNNEI. The ends were cut back, 4 bases at V and 4 bases at J, with 8 bases in the middle. DNA of the CDR3: TGTGCCAGCAGTGTTGGGAATTATAATTCACCCCTCCACTTT. Amino acids: CASSVGNYNSPLHF.

The gene calls are TRBV29-1 and TRBJ2-1; D is unclear. In germline, CDR1 is SQVTM, CDR2 ANQGSEA. This CDR3 comprises 15 residues. V lost 6 bases to trimming and J lost 2 bases, with 17 bases between them. CDR3 in amino acids: CSVQSRSTAYNEQFF. CDR3 DNA: TGCAGCGTCCAATCCAGGAGTACGGCCTACAATGAGCAGTTCTTC.

The chain combines TRBV29-1 with TRBJ2-3; D gene ambiguous. Germline V CDR1 and CDR2: SQVTM, ANQGSEA. V was trimmed by 7 bases and J by 0 bases, leaving 14 bases between them. The CDR3 totals 14 residues. The CDR3: CSARSRVSTDTQYF. The CDR3 DNA sequence: TGCAGCGCCCGGTCCCGGGTTAGCACAGATACGCAGTATTTT.

This chain uses TRBV2 with TRBJ2-5; D is ambiguous. The V end lost 6 bases, the J end lost 3 bases, and 8 bases lay between the germline ends. Per the germline V gene, CDR1 is SNHLY and CDR2 is FYNNEI. This CDR3 contains 12 residues. CDR3 DNA sequence: TGTGCCAGCAGGCTTTTTGAAGAGACCCAGTACTTC. Protein sequence: CASRLFEETQYF.

The rearrangement links TRBV9 to TRBJ1-4; a possible D gene is TRBD1 (5 bases). The germline CDR1 and CDR2 sequences are SGDLS and YYNGEE. The CDR3 extends over 14 amino acids. With 2 bases removed from V and 6 bases from J, the gap between germline ends came to 11 bases. DNA of the CDR3: TGTGCCAGCAGCGTTTCAGGGATCGATGAAAAACTGTTTTTT. Translating gives CASSVSGIDEKLFF.

The rearrangement links TRBV9 to TRBJ2-1, with 8 bases identical to TRBD2. The CDR3 spans 16 residues. With 2 bases clipped from V and 4 bases from J, the junction kept 8 bases outside the gene matches. Germline loops: CDR1 SGDLS, CDR2 YYNGEE. CDR3 sequence (DNA): TGTGCCAGCAGCGTGAGAGCGGGGGAGCTTTACAATGAGCAGTTCTTC. Its translation is CASSVRAGELYNEQFF.

The gene calls are TRBV15 and TRBJ2-7; a possible D gene is TRBD2 (5 bases). The germline gives CDR1 LNHNV, CDR2 YYDKDF (reference sequence). V gave up 0 bases and J gave up 11 bases, with 14 bases separating them. The CDR3 sequence is 13 residues long. The CDR3: CATSRDLGGYEYF. The CDR3, as DNA: TGTGCCACCAGCAGAGATCTTGGAGGCTACGAGTACTTC.

The gene calls are TRBV7-9 and TRBJ2-3; 12 bases agree with TRBD2. The V gene end was trimmed by 3 bases and the J gene end by 3 bases; junction bases not matched to a gene: 1. The V gene's germline CDR1 is SEHNR and CDR2 FQNEAQ (reference sequence). The CDR3 contains 15 residues. In nucleotides, the CDR3 is TGTGCCAGCAGCTTCGGACTAGCGGGGACAGATACGCAGTATTTT. Translation: CASSFGLAGTDTQYF.

This clone was picked up a small number of times. The rearrangement joins TRBV7-9 to TRBJ2-1; D not certain. The germline V and J ends were trimmed by 10 bases and 6 bases, with 13 bases remaining between them. The CDR3 is 12 amino acids. Per germline, CDR1 SEHNR and CDR2 FQNEAQ (reference sequence). The CDR3 spells CATLPRGNEQFF. The CDR3 DNA sequence: TGTGCCACCCTACCCCGTGGCAATGAGCAGTTCTTC.

This sequence joins TRBV5-6 and TRBJ2-7, with D unclear. The CDR3 covers 14 residues. Germline CDR1 SGHDT, CDR2 YYEEEE. V was shortened by 5 bases and J by 1 base, with 13 bases between the two germline ends. CDR3 sequence (DNA): TGTGCCAGCAGGGCTTTTAGCACTTCCTACGAGCAGTACTTC. Its protein product is CASRAFSTSYEQYF.

V usage is TRBV2 and J usage is TRBJ2-4; D gene ambiguous. CDR1 SNHLY and CDR2 FYNNEI come from the germline V gene. The CDR3 spans 15 residues. V was shortened by 5 bases and J by 8 bases, with 19 bases between the two germline ends. For the CDR3, the DNA is TGTGCCAGCAGTAACCTCGGAGCACTTGGAGACATTCAGTACTTC. Protein: CASSNLGALGDIQYF.

The chain couples TRBV21-1 to TRBJ2-7; TRBD1, the table's D call, was not compared with the DNA. TRBV21-1 constitutes a pseudogene. This CDR3 is built from 16 residues. The CDR3 sequence: CASSPPPGQSPYEQYF. The DNA for the CDR3 is TGTGCCAGCAGCCCTCCCCCGGGACAGTCACCCTACGAGCAGTACTTC.

This chain connects TRBV4-3 to TRBJ2-4; the D gene is possibly TRBD1 (6 bases). Trimming removed 0 bases from V and 0 bases from J, with 18 bases in between. The CDR3 covers 19 residues. In germline, CDR1 is LGHNA, CDR2 YSLEER. The DNA for the CDR3 is TGCGCCAGCAGCCAAGATGGGCCAGGGGTTATCCTAGCCAAAAACATTCAGTACTTC. This gives the protein CASSQDGPGVILAKNIQYF.